This entry lists 20 T cell receptor beta chains sequenced from one sample in a study of blood T cell repertoires in COVID-19. Some clones are missing from TCRdb's copy, which holds only in-frame ones; the method was immunoSEQ multiplex PCR. The sample lists about 70,000 clones; roughly nine tenths were seen once. Sequenced: peripheral blood. These receptors originate from a man between 65 and 85 years old with active COVID-19.

The chain joins TRBV6-2 or TRBV6-3 to TRBJ2-7; TRBD1 might be the D (6 bases). V was pared by 3 bases and J by 4 bases, with 10 bases between. From germline, CDR1 is MNHEY and CDR2 SVGEGT. The CDR3 consists of 13 residues. The CDR3 DNA reads TGTGCCAGCAGTTATCCCGGACAGTACGAGCAGTACTTC. This encodes CASSYPGQYEQYF.

This clone has only a few counts. The chain couples TRBV28 to TRBJ1-5, with D perhaps TRBD1 (5 bases). From germline, CDR1 is MDHEN and CDR2 SYDVKM. CDR3 length: 13 residues. Deletions cut 2 bases from V and 7 bases from J, with 9 bases between. The CDR3 nucleotides are TGTGCCAGCAGTTTAGGGGGGTGGCAGCCCCAGCATTTT. Amino acid sequence: CASSLGGWQPQHF.

Details on this clone: A read error may account for a junction end that differs from germline. This chain joins TRBV6-1 and TRBJ2-7; the match to TRBD2 covers 8 bases. CDR1 is MNHNS and CDR2 is SASEGT in the germline V gene. The CDR3 covers 15 residues. The CDR3 region is CASREAGAGWDEQYF. DNA for the CDR3: TGTGCCAGCAGAGAAGCGGGAGCTGGGTGGGACGAGCAGTACTTC.

The rearrangement links TRBV5-1 to TRBJ2-7; D is unclear. This CDR3 has 13 residues. Germline CDR1 and CDR2: SGHRS and YFSETQ. Trimming removed 1 base from V and 3 bases from J, with 8 bases in between. Written as DNA, the CDR3 is TGCGCCAGCAGCTTGTGGCCGGGCTACGAGCAGTACTTC. This sequence encodes CASSLWPGYEQYF.

The chain employs TRBV18 and TRBJ2-3; no definite D call. V dropped 3 bases and J dropped 6 bases, with 7 bases sitting between them. Germline-derived CDR1 and CDR2 are KGHSH and LQKENI. This CDR3 contains 12 residues. The CDR3 DNA sequence: TGTGCCAGCTCACCCCCCGGTGATACGCAGTATTTT. Translation: CASSPPGDTQYF.

This chain links TRBV19 with TRBJ2-3, with D perhaps matching TRBD2 (6 bases). Germline V gene data show CDR1 as LNHDA and CDR2 as SQIVND (reference sequence). V gave up 1 base and J gave up 2 bases, with 13 bases separating them. The CDR3 is 16 residues long. CDR3 nucleotide sequence: TGTGCCAGTAGTATAGTCCCAGGGAGGTCCACAGATACGCAGTATTTT. Amino acids: CASSIVPGRSTDTQYF.

V usage is TRBV28 and J usage is TRBJ2-7, with a possible D match to TRBD1 (5 bases). The V end was cut by 6 bases, the J end by 2 bases, with 8 bases between. Per the germline V gene, CDR1 is MDHEN and CDR2 is SYDVKM. CDR3 size: 12 residues. In DNA, the CDR3 is TGTGCCAGCAGGGGGCCGACCTACGAGCAGTACTTC. Its protein is CASRGPTYEQYF.

In its sample, this clone was seen a few times. V and J are TRBV3-1 (or the pseudogene TRBV3-2) and TRBJ2-3, with TRBD2 identical over 7 bases. CDR1 is LGHDT, CDR2 YNNKEL, per germline (reference sequence). The CDR3 sequence is 14 residues long. J lost 6 bases, V lost 6 bases, and 9 bases had no gene match. The CDR3 region has the DNA TGTGCCAGCAGACACCTCCCCGGGGGGGATACGCAGTATTTT. Residues: CASRHLPGGDTQYF.

In its sample, this clone was seen a few times. V and J are TRBV19 and TRBJ2-1; the match to TRBD2 covers 12 bases. The CDR3 sequence is 12 residues long. V was pared by 11 bases and J by 12 bases, with 8 bases of the junction left unmatched. Germline CDR1 reads LNHDA; CDR2 reads SQIVND (reference sequence). CDR3 region: CASGLAGYGQFF. The DNA for the CDR3 is TGTGCCTCCGGACTAGCGGGGTACGGGCAGTTCTTC.

The V gene is TRBV19, the J gene TRBJ2-7; D perhaps matches TRBD1 (6 bases). Trimming stripped 6 bases from V and 5 bases from J, with 8 bases between. Germline CDR1 LNHDA, CDR2 SQIVND (reference sequence). The CDR3 runs to 11 residues. The CDR3 loop is CASRQGNEQYF. The DNA for the CDR3 is TGTGCCAGTAGGCAGGGGAACGAGCAGTACTTC. Complete variable domain (other parts from reference TRBV19 and TRBJ2-7): DGGITQSPKYLFRKEGQNVTLSCEQNLNHDAMYWYRQDPGQGLRLIYYSQIVNDFQKGDIAEGYSVSREKKESFPLTVTSAQKNPTAFYLCASRQGNEQYFGPGTRLTVT.

This chain joins TRBV7-2 and TRBJ2-1; 7 bases agree with TRBD2. This CDR3 comprises 16 residues. The V segment lost 5 bases and the J segment 8 bases; nucleotides outside the gene matches: 15. In germline, CDR1 is SGHTA, CDR2 FQGNSA. The chain's CDR3 is CASSPEGRGTLHEQFF. The DNA for the CDR3 is TGTGCCAGCAGCCCCGAGGGGCGGGGGACTTTGCATGAGCAGTTCTTC.

This clone showed up just a few times. This chain connects TRBV6-1 to TRBJ1-4, with D possibly TRBD1 on 5 matching bases. The CDR3 is 13 amino acids. In germline, CDR1 is MNHNS, CDR2 SASEGT. Between the trimmed V and J ends, which lost 2 bases and 13 bases, there was a span of 14 bases. CDR3 DNA: TGTGCCAGCAGTGAATCCCTTGGTCAGGGACTGTTTTTT. It translates to CASSESLGQGLFF.

The chain combines TRBV28 with TRBJ2-1, with D hard to call. The germline V and J ends were trimmed by 2 bases and 2 bases, with 10 bases remaining between them. The CDR3 totals 15 residues. The germline V gene encodes CDR1 MDHEN and CDR2 SYDVKM. CDR3 nucleotide sequence: TGTGCCAGCAGTTTACCAGGCCCCCCCTACAATGAGCAGTTCTTC. This translates into CASSLPGPPYNEQFF.

This clone was detected once. The chain combines TRBV29-1 with TRBJ2-7; maybe TRBD1 (6 bases). Trimming took off 4 bases at V and 2 bases at J, with 18 bases between the two ends. Germline V gives CDR1 SQVTM, CDR2 ANQGSEA. The CDR3 is 15 residues long. CDR3 bases: TGCAGCGTTGTCCGTCGGCAGGGGTCGCCCTACGAGCAGTACTTC. This gives the protein CSVVRRQGSPYEQYF.

This clone appeared a single time. V gene TRBV5-1 combines with J gene TRBJ1-6; 7 bases map to TRBD1. Germline V gene data show CDR1 as SGHRS and CDR2 as YFSETQ. Trimming took 0 bases from V and 6 from J; bases not matched to a gene: 3. The length of the CDR3 is 15 residues. The CDR3 DNA follows: TGCGCCAGCAGCTTGGAACCAGGGGGTAATTCACCCCTCCACTTT. As protein: CASSLEPGGNSPLHF.

This clone was picked up a small number of times. The V gene is TRBV19, the J gene TRBJ1-5; TRBD1 matches at 8 bases. V lost 8 bases, J lost 0 bases, and 9 bases stayed unmatched. Germline lookup yields CDR1 LNHDA and CDR2 SQIVND (reference sequence). The length of the CDR3 is 16 residues. The CDR3 DNA follows: TGTGCCAGTTCCGGGACAGGAGCAATTAGCAATCAGCCCCAGCATTTT. Its translation is CASSGTGAISNQPQHF.

The chain uses TRBV7-2 and TRBJ1-5; 10 nucleotides align to TRBD1. Trimming removed 4 bases from V and 6 bases from J; junction bases left unmatched: 6. The CDR3 length is 15 residues. CDR1 and CDR2 (germline): SGHTA, FQGNSA. CDR3 coding DNA: TGTGCCAGCAGCTCTGGACAGGGGGGGAGTCAGCCCCAGCATTTT. This codes for CASSSGQGGSQPQHF.

This chain links TRBV27 with TRBJ2-7, with D maybe TRBD2 (5 bases). This CDR3 is built from 13 residues. Germline CDR1 is MNHEY and CDR2 is SMNVEV (reference sequence). Trimming stripped 3 bases from V and 2 bases from J, with 8 bases between. CDR3 in amino acids: CASSLGGPYEQYF. CDR3 in DNA: TGTGCCAGCAGTTTGGGCGGGCCCTACGAGCAGTACTTC.

This chain joins TRBV5-6 and TRBJ1-5; TRBD1 might be the D (6 bases). Trimming stripped 0 bases from V and 0 bases from J, with 13 bases between. The germline gives CDR1 SGHDT, CDR2 YYEEEE. The CDR3 contains 17 residues. In DNA, the CDR3 is TGTGCCAGCAGCTTGGGTTTCGGACAGAATAGCAATCAGCCCCAGCATTTT. This sequence encodes CASSLGFGQNSNQPQHF.

This clone was observed at least ten times. V is TRBV9 and J is TRBJ1-2; the D gene is possibly TRBD1 (6 bases). Germline V gives CDR1 SGDLS, CDR2 YYNGEE. With 0 bases removed from V and 7 bases from J, the gap between germline ends came to 13 bases. This CDR3 has 14 amino acids. CDR3 sequence reads: CASSVGRGGRGYTF. CDR3 nucleotides: TGTGCCAGCAGCGTAGGCAGGGGCGGTCGTGGCTACACCTTC.